The T cell receptor (beta chain) under discussion was sequenced for a study of tumor-infiltrating lymphocytes in primary liver carcinoma. Overall study results and limits: The proportion of top clones found throughout all five tumor regions was only about 7.5-25%. Tumors and blood were compared for top-250-clone fraction, and tumors had the significantly higher value (p = 0.039).

Making TCR beta cDNA involved approximately 530 ng total RNA and a constant-region primer. Libraries of TCR beta came from three nested multiplex PCR rounds with slightly modified ARM-PCR. Amplification in the first two PCR rounds was performed using TRBV1-TRBV30 forward primers and a C-beta reverse primer for approximately 10 cycles each. In TCRdb, the multiplex PCR reads were re-called with MiXCR into one record per CDR3 protein. The sample includes roughly 120,000 distinct CDR3 sequences, 65% of them seen just once. In the case of this clonotype: Its cognate antigen is unknown.

Co-extraction yielded RNA and DNA from around 20-30 mg of unsorted bulk tissue. Sampling targeted five separate regions of each tumor, which included the tumor centre. Uniformly, tumor samples exhibited a viable tumor cell fraction exceeding 80%. The CDR3 loop spans 15 amino acids. CDR1 and CDR2 (germline): MNHNS, SASEGT. The chain has TRBV6-1 and TRBJ2-6; D is unresolved. Sequencing used liver tumor tissue from sampling region 1. The subset was: tumor region T1, superior pole. This clonotype was obtained from a woman aged 55-69 years with primary liver carcinoma and hepatitis B virus infection. DNA of the CDR3: TGTACCAACAGCCAGGAGTTTTCTGGGGCCAACGTCCTGACTTTC. This encodes CTNSQEFSGANVLTF.